Listed here are 21 T cell receptor beta chains from one sample, sequenced in a study of blood T cell repertoires in COVID-19. Using immunoSEQ multiplex PCR, the repertoire was profiled, and TCRdb retains in-frame clones only, with some absent. Of roughly 80,000 clones in the sample, over 80% were seen once. The sequenced sample consisted of peripheral blood. The receptor source for this set is a man aged 60-69 years with active or convalescent COVID-19.

The chain is built from TRBV6-5 and TRBJ2-1; 8 bases map to TRBD1. V lost 7 bases and J lost 7; bases outside the gene matches: 12. CDR1 MNHEY and CDR2 SVGAGI come from the germline V gene. This CDR3 is built from 15 residues. The CDR3 coding sequence is TGTGCCAGCACGAAGGACAGGGTCCCTCAAAATGAGCAGTTCTTC. This gives the protein CASTKDRVPQNEQFF.

Of note for this clone: Other DNA sequences in the sample encode the same CDR3. This chain joins TRBV18 and TRBJ2-7, with a tentative D call TRBD1 (6 bases). Germline CDR1 reads KGHSH; CDR2 reads LQKENI. V lost 6 bases and J 0 bases, leaving 12 bases between the germline ends. CDR3 size: 14 residues. CDR3 sequence: CASSPTGSSYEQYF. CDR3 in DNA: TGTGCCAGCTCCCCCACAGGGAGCTCCTACGAGCAGTACTTC.

The chain combines TRBV5-1 with TRBJ2-2; TRBD2 matches 11 bases. Germline assignment: CDR1 SGHRS and CDR2 YFSETQ. The CDR3 has 16 residues. The CDR3 coding sequence is TGCGGCCCCCGGCTAGCGGGGGGTCCGAACACCGGGGAGCTGTTTTTT. Encoded protein: CGPRLAGGPNTGELFF.

The chain recombines TRBV6-5 with TRBJ1-5, with D perhaps TRBD1 (5 bases). Germline loops: CDR1 MNHEY, CDR2 SVGAGI. The CDR3 loop spans 13 amino acids. The ends were cut back, 6 bases at V and 6 bases at J, with 12 bases in the middle. CDR3 loop: CASRLVGGQPQHF. Here the CDR3 DNA reads TGTGCCAGCAGGCTGGTGGGGGGTCAGCCCCAGCATTTT.

The V gene is TRBV3-1 (or the pseudogene TRBV3-2), the J gene TRBJ2-1; possibly TRBD1 for D (6 bases). V was shortened by 4 bases and J by 9 bases, with 10 bases between the two germline ends. The CDR3 loop spans 12 amino acids. Germline values: CDR1 LGHDT, CDR2 YNNKEL (reference sequence). CDR3 sequence: CASSPRGAEQFF. The CDR3 coding sequence is TGTGCCAGCAGCCCCAGGGGAGCTGAGCAGTTCTTC.

The chain joins TRBV7-9 to TRBJ1-6, with a possible D match to TRBD1 (5 bases). Germline CDR1 is SEHNR and CDR2 is FQNEAQ (reference sequence). The V end was cut by 4 bases, the J end by 2 bases, with 9 bases between. CDR3 size: 15 residues. The CDR3: CASSSLDTYNSPLHF. The CDR3 nucleotides read TGTGCCAGCAGCTCCCTGGACACCTATAATTCACCCCTCCACTTT.

J is TRBJ2-3 and V is TRBV12-5; the match to TRBD2 covers 9 bases. The V segment lost 7 bases and the J segment 1 base; nucleotides outside the gene matches: 9. CDR1 is LGHNT and CDR2 is FRNRAP in the germline V gene. CDR3 length: 16 amino acids. The DNA of the CDR3 is TGTGCTAGTGCTCCGTGGGGCGGGGGGGGCACAGATACGCAGTATTTT. Translating gives CASAPWGGGGTDTQYF.

The rearrangement uses TRBV19 and TRBJ2-7, with D unclear. Trimming took off 11 bases at V and 6 bases at J, with 23 bases between the two ends. The germline V gene has CDR1 LNHDA and CDR2 SQIVND (reference sequence). The CDR3 length is 14 residues. The CDR3 reads CASSGWSSQTEQYF. The CDR3 nucleotides read TGTGCCTCTTCAGGCTGGTCATCTCAGACCGAGCAGTACTTC.

The CDR3 sequence is CATSGRGETQYF. The DNA of the CDR3 is TGTGCCACCAGTGGACGGGGGGAGACCCAGTACTTC. This chain uses TRBV24-1 with TRBJ2-5; D is perhaps TRBD2 (6 bases). The CDR3 runs to 12 residues. Germline-derived CDR1 and CDR2 are KGHDR and SFDVKD. V shed 5 bases and J shed 5 bases, with 8 bases lying between them.

The rearrangement links TRBV11-1 to TRBJ2-7; tentative D call: TRBD1 (6 bases). Germline V lookup: CDR1 SGHAT, CDR2 FQDESV (reference sequence). The CDR3 sequence is 14 residues long. Trimming took 1 base from V and 2 from J, leaving 9 bases between them. The CDR3 sequence is CASSLGGGPYEQYF. As DNA, the CDR3 is TGTGCCAGCAGCTTAGGAGGGGGACCCTACGAGCAGTACTTC.

The chain uses TRBV14 and TRBJ2-3, with D possibly TRBD2 on 7 matching bases. The CDR3 is 14 amino acids. V dropped 5 bases and J dropped 5 bases, with 14 bases sitting between them. Germline lookup yields CDR1 SGHDN and CDR2 FVKESK. CDR3 DNA sequence: TGTGCCAGCAGCGAGGGGGGGCGGCAAGATACGCAGTATTTT. It codes for CASSEGGRQDTQYF.

The chain is built from TRBV10-3 and TRBJ2-1; D gene unclear. The length of the CDR3 is 14 residues. CDR1 is ENHRY, CDR2 SYGVKD, per germline. V lost 6 bases, J lost 0 bases, and 9 bases lay in between. The CDR3 region is CAIRAEYSYNEQFF. CDR3 nucleotides: TGTGCCATCAGGGCAGAATACTCCTACAATGAGCAGTTCTTC.

The V and J genes are TRBV6-5 and TRBJ1-2, with a weak D call TRBD1 (5 bases). CDR1 and CDR2 (germline): MNHEY, SVGAGI. The CDR3 is 14 amino acids. Trimming removed 8 bases from V and 4 bases from J, with 17 bases in between. The CDR3 DNA follows: TGTGCCAGCGGACGGGGAGGGGCTTCCTATGGCTACACCTTC. Translating it yields CASGRGGASYGYTF.

The V call is TRBV27, the J call TRBJ2-4; D is uncertain. V lost 5 bases, J lost 0 bases, and 11 bases lay in between. Germline V gives CDR1 MNHEY, CDR2 SMNVEV (reference sequence). The CDR3 has 15 residues. Here the CDR3 reads CASSHITEAKNIQYF. CDR3 DNA: TGTGCCAGCAGTCATATAACAGAAGCCAAAAACATTCAGTACTTC.

The V call is TRBV6-5, the J call TRBJ1-4; the D is unclear. V lost 0 bases to trimming and J lost 8 bases, with 7 bases between them. Germline-derived CDR1 and CDR2 are MNHEY and SVGAGI. This CDR3 comprises 13 residues. Here the CDR3 reads CASSYSRAEKLFF. In DNA, the CDR3 is TGTGCCAGCAGTTACTCGAGGGCAGAAAAACTGTTTTTT.

The chain carries TRBV5-5 and TRBJ2-3; TRBD2 aligns across 9 bases. CDR1 and CDR2 from the germline V gene are SGHKS and YYEKEE (reference sequence). The trim removed 0 bases at V and 6 bases at J, leaving 11 bases unmatched. The CDR3 length is 17 residues. The CDR3 DNA reads TGTGCCAGCAGCTTGGGTGCGGCGGGACTAGCAAGGGATACGCAGTATTTT. Translated, it gives CASSLGAAGLARDTQYF. The full variable domain, completed using reference TRBV5-5 and TRBJ2-3, is DAGVTQSPTHLIKTRGQQVTLRCSPISGHKSVSWYQQVLGQGPQFIFQYYEKEERGRGNFPDRFSARQFPNYSSELNVNALLLGDSALYLCASSLGAAGLARDTQYFGPGTRLTVL.

The CDR3 loop is CASSQASRQGVTDTQYF. CDR3 sequence (DNA): TGTGCCAGCAGCCAAGCTTCGCGACAGGGGGTTACAGATACGCAGTATTTT. This chain connects TRBV4-2 to TRBJ2-3; 9 nucleotides line up with TRBD1. The J segment lost 3 bases and the V segment lost 1 base, leaving 8 bases of the junction unmatched. CDR3 length: 17 residues. The germline CDR1 and CDR2 sequences are LGHNA and YNFKEQ.

The genes are TRBV18 and TRBJ1-1; TRBD1 is a possible D gene (5 bases). V lost 6 bases, J lost 1 base, and 9 bases lay in between. Germline V lookup: CDR1 KGHSH, CDR2 LQKENI. The CDR3 totals 13 residues. Here the CDR3 reads CASSLQENTEAFF. For the CDR3, the DNA is TGTGCCAGCTCCCTACAGGAGAACACTGAAGCTTTCTTT.

The chain combines TRBV5-1 with TRBJ2-4; a weak D match, TRBD2 (6 bases). Trimming stripped 0 bases from V and 7 bases from J, with 14 bases between. The germline gives CDR1 SGHRS, CDR2 YFSETQ. The CDR3 is made up of 15 amino acids. The CDR3 DNA reads as TGCGCCAGCAGCTTGGAAGGCAGGGAGGAGAACATTCAGTACTTC. This codes for CASSLEGREENIQYF.

CDR3 sequence reads: CASSFSGAKNIQYF. The CDR3, as DNA: TGTGCCAGCAGTTTCTCAGGAGCCAAAAACATTCAGTACTTC. The V call is TRBV27, the J call TRBJ2-4; D uncertain. CDR1 is MNHEY and CDR2 is SMNVEV in the germline V gene (reference sequence). The V end was cut by 3 bases, the J end by 0 bases, with 6 bases between. The CDR3 covers 14 residues.

This chain links TRBV9 with TRBJ1-4; D is possibly TRBD1 (5 bases). Deletions cut 1 base from V and 14 bases from J, with 15 bases between. CDR1 and CDR2 from the germline V gene are SGDLS and YYNGEE. The CDR3 is 13 amino acids. CDR3 bases: TGTGCCAGCAGCGTAAATGTAGGGGCCCTGCTGTTTTTT. Residues: CASSVNVGALLFF.